This TCR beta chain was captured in a study of T cell responses to AZD1222 COVID-19 vaccine. General study findings and limits: Baseline seropositivity occurred in only six AZD1222 recipients. Donors, mostly white British, included more females; clonal diversity was possibly underestimated. There were vaccine-associated CD4 TCRs across spike, dominant at 160-218 and 743-854. The study sampled repertoires only after the peak T cell response.

Repertoires were generated with immunoSEQ multiplex PCR, while TCRdb's copy carries only in-frame clones and drops some. The sample holds around 160,000 clones; 85% to 95% are singletons and the top ten take roughly 2.8%. Remarks on this clone: Its antigen is not identified.

Trimming shortened V by 2 bases and J by 0 bases, and 9 bases separated the two germline ends. CDR1 and CDR2 (germline): SGHRS, YFSETQ. The CDR3 contains 15 residues. This sequence joins TRBV5-1 and TRBJ1-3; D remains unclear. The material was peripheral blood, obtained on day 0 of MenACWY control vaccination. This clonotype was obtained from an adult in good health. CDR3 DNA sequence: TGCGCCAGCAGCTTCGGCGGGGACTCTGGAAACACCATATATTTT. This gives the protein CASSFGGDSGNTIYF.